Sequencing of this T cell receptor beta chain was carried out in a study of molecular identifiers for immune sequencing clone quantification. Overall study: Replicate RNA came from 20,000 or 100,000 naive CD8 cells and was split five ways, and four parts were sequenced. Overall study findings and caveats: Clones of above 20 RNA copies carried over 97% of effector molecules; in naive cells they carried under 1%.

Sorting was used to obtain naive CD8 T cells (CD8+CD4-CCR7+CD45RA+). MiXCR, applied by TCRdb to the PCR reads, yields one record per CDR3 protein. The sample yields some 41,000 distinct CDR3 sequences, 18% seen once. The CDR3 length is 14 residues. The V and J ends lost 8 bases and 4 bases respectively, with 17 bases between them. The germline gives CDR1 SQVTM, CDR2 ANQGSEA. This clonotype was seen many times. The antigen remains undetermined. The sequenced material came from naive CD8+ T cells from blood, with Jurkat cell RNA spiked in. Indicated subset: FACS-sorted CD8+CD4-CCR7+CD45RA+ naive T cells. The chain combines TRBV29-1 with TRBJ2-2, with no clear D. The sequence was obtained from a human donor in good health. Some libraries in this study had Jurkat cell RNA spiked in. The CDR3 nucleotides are TGCAGCATGTCAGCGTCGGGCTTCACCGGGGAGCTGTTTTTT. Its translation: CSMSASGFTGELFF.